The next 4 T cell receptor beta chains were all read from a single sample in a study of tumor-infiltrating lymphocytes in primary liver carcinoma. Using a constant-region primer together with ProtoScript II reverse transcriptase, TCR beta cDNA was made from around 500 ng of total RNA. The TCR beta library was amplified through three nested multiplex PCR rounds in a modified ARM-PCR procedure. In the first two PCR rounds, TRBV1-TRBV30 forward primers were paired with a C-beta reverse primer, and each round lasted approximately 10 cycles. From the multiplex PCR reads, TCRdb called clonotypes with MiXCR, one entry per CDR3 protein. In the table there are 90,000 to 150,000 distinct CDR3 sequences, 65% to 75% of which are singletons. Unsorted bulk tissue, about 18-32 mg of it, served as the source for co-extraction of RNA and DNA. Sample: tumor-adjacent normal liver tissue. Receptors originate from an older woman with primary liver carcinoma and hepatitis B virus infection.

Notes on this clonotype: Possible read error: a much larger clone is one base away. V is TRBV5-1 and J is TRBJ2-1, with 9 bases that match TRBD1. There are 15 residues in the CDR3. Germline-derived CDR1 and CDR2 are SGHRS and YFSETQ. CDR3 residues: CASSSGTGPFQEQLF. The CDR3 nucleotides read TGCGCCAGCAGCTCCGGGACAGGGCCCTTCCAAGAGCAGCTCTTC.

In the case of this clonotype: This CDR3 fails to terminate in the conserved phenylalanine or tryptophan, so it likely reflects a read error. The chain has TRBV29-1 and TRBJ2-7; the D is unclear. The CDR3 spans 12 residues. Per the germline V gene, CDR1 is SQVTM and CDR2 is ANQGSEA. This CDR3 is CNVVPGYNEQYY. Here the CDR3 DNA reads TGCAACGTTGTGCCGGGCTACAACGAGCAGTACTAC.

To note about this clonotype: The CDR3 does not end in the conserved phenylalanine or tryptophan, so this is likely a read error. V usage is TRBV6-1 and J usage is TRBJ2-7, with D possibly being TRBD1 (5 bases). CDR1 MNHNS and CDR2 SASEGT come from the germline V gene. The CDR3 loop spans 14 amino acids. This CDR3 reads CDSSRTLQSYEQYL. The CDR3, as DNA: TGTGACAGCTCCCGGACACTCCAATCCTACGAGCAGTACTTA.

The sample holds one count of this clonotype. Germline and junction disagree at one end, which may indicate a read error. The chain employs TRBV11-2 and TRBJ1-2; no clear D gene. CDR1 SGHAT and CDR2 FQNNGV come from the germline V gene. The CDR3 covers 15 residues. CDR3 DNA: TGTGCCAGCAGCTTAGATCGGGCGGACGCCTATGGCTACACCTTT. Its protein is CASSLDRADAYGYTF.